Listed below are T cell receptor beta chains from one sample, sequenced in a study of T cells in localized non-small cell lung cancer. Data came from immunoSEQ multiplex PCR; TCRdb stores just in-frame clones and leaves some out. The sample lists under 25,000 clones, 89% occurring once. This material consisted of peripheral blood, taken before any cancer treatment. Receptor source: a man aged 35-75 years with stage I squamous cell lung carcinoma. CDR3s include the opening cysteine and the closing phenylalanine or tryptophan. The order of the fields is V gene, D gene, J gene, clone size, CDR3 protein, CDR3 DNA. D genes are given only for firm matches. The size entry is marked missing in some rows and otherwise reads once, few, many or a size class.

TRBV5-1	TRBD1	TRBJ1-6	.	CASSLEQGTNSPLHF	TGCGCCAGCAGCTTGGAACAGGGGACGAATTCACCCCTCCACTTT
TRBV5-1	TRBD1	TRBJ2-2	.	CASSRDRRNTGELFF	TGCGCCAGCAGCCGGGACAGGAGGAACACCGGGGAGCTGTTTTTT
TRBV12-1	.	TRBJ1-1	.	CASGSRVYDTFF	TGTGCCAGCGGATCCCGGGTTTACGATACTTTCTTT
TRBV27	.	TRBJ1-1	.	CASSLGRVFTEAFF	TGTGCCAGCAGTTTAGGACGGGTCTTCACTGAAGCTTTCTTT
TRBV2	.	TRBJ1-2	.	CASSEGGYGYTF	TGTGCCAGCAGTGAAGGGGGCTATGGCTACACCTTC
TRBV6-1	.	TRBJ2-7	.	CASSEALQGEQYF	TGTGCCAGCAGTGAAGCGCTACAGGGCGAGCAGTACTTC
TRBV30	TRBD1	TRBJ2-4	.	CAWSAQRTGIDGKNIQYF	TGTGCCTGGAGTGCCCAGCGGACAGGGATTGACGGCAAAAACATTCAGTACTTC
TRBV29-1	.	TRBJ2-7	.	CSVEWWDTPYEQYF	TGCAGCGTTGAATGGTGGGACACGCCGTACGAGCAGTACTTC
TRBV2	.	TRBJ1-2	.	CASMGRRTGGYTF	TGTGCCAGCATGGGACGCCGGACGGGCGGCTACACCTTC
TRBV30	TRBD1	TRBJ1-1	.	CAWSVDRGLHILNMNTEAFF	TGTGCCTGGAGTGTGGACAGGGGGCTACATATTCTCAACATGAACACTGAAGCTTTCTTT
TRBV21-1	.	TRBJ1-4	.	CASRLVGPATNEKLFF	TGTGCCAGCAGGTTGGTGGGACCTGCAACTAATGAAAAACTGTTTTTT
TRBV18	TRBD2	TRBJ2-1	.	CASGLAGSYNEQFF	TGTGCCAGCGGACTAGCGGGATCCTACAATGAGCAGTTCTTC
TRBV11-2	.	TRBJ2-7	.	CASSLGGSSYEQYF	TGTGCCAGCAGCTTAGGGGGGTCCTCCTACGAGCAGTACTTC
TRBV7-9	.	TRBJ2-1	.	CASSLAGIYNEQFF	TGTGCCAGCAGCTTAGCGGGCATCTACAATGAGCAGTTCTTC
TRBV6-6	.	TRBJ2-2	.	CASSPPSPGELFF	TGTGCCAGCAGTCCGCCCAGCCCCGGGGAGCTGTTTTTT
TRBV5-1	TRBD2	TRBJ2-2	.	CASSSGGAPGELFF	TGCGCCAGCAGCAGCGGGGGGGCCCCCGGGGAGCTGTTTTTT
TRBV5-5	TRBD1	TRBJ1-2	.	CASSRDREANYGYTF	TGTGCCAGCAGCCGTGACAGGGAGGCGAACTATGGCTACACCTTC
TRBV25-1	.	TRBJ1-1	.	CASSRYRNTEAFF	TGTGCCAGCAGTAGATACAGGAACACTGAAGCTTTCTTT
TRBV7-9	TRBD1	TRBJ1-5	.	CASSLQGSNQPQHF	TGTGCCAGCAGCCTACAGGGGTCCAATCAGCCCCAGCATTTT
TRBV28	.	TRBJ1-5	.	CASRYQDQPQHF	TGTGCCAGCCGCTATCAGGATCAGCCCCAGCATTTT
TRBV4-3	.	TRBJ1-1	.	CASSQDWGTTALLSTEAFF	TGCGCCAGCAGCCAAGATTGGGGTACAACAGCCCTCCTGAGCACTGAAGCTTTCTTT
TRBV9	.	TRBJ1-1	few	CASSVHVGDTEAFF	TGTGCCAGCAGCGTACACGTGGGGGACACTGAAGCTTTCTTT
TRBV6-6	TRBD1	TRBJ1-1	.	CASSYTTGDDTEAFF	TGTGCCAGCAGTTACACGACAGGGGATGACACTGAAGCTTTCTTT
TRBV6-1	.	TRBJ1-3	.	CASSGPPSRSGNTIYF	TGTGCCAGCAGTGGTCCACCTAGTAGGTCTGGAAACACCATATATTTT
TRBV25-1	.	TRBJ1-1	.	CASSGYLTEAFF	TGTGCCAGCAGTGGTTACCTCACTGAAGCTTTCTTT
TRBV6-5	TRBD1	TRBJ2-7	once	CASRLGQAPYEQYF	TGTGCCAGCAGGCTGGGACAGGCTCCCTACGAGCAGTACTTC
TRBV28	.	TRBJ1-2	.	CALRSGGGYTF	TGTGCCCTTCGCTCCGGGGGTGGCTACACCTTC
TRBV18	TRBD1	TRBJ1-6	.	CASSPRGQGDSPLHF	TGTGCCAGCTCACCACGGGGACAGGGGGATTCACCCCTCCACTTT
TRBV6-6	.	TRBJ1-5	.	CASRGDKEPQHF	TGTGCCAGCAGGGGAGACAAGGAGCCCCAGCATTTT
TRBV10-2	TRBD1	TRBJ1-5	once	CASSGQGENQPQHF	TGCGCCAGCAGTGGACAGGGGGAAAATCAGCCCCAGCATTTT
TRBV11-2	TRBD1	TRBJ2-1	.	CASSRTGVGIEQFF	TGTGCCAGCAGCCGGACAGGGGTAGGGATTGAGCAGTTCTTC
TRBV5-4	TRBD2	TRBJ2-1	.	CASSFKTRAGGDEQFF	TGTGCCAGCAGCTTTAAAACGCGCGCGGGGGGCGATGAGCAGTTCTTC
TRBV6-1	.	TRBJ2-5	.	CASRQDWTQYF	TGTGCCAGCAGGCAAGACTGGACCCAGTACTTC
TRBV28	TRBD1	TRBJ2-7	.	CASSPPRQGTSYEQYF	TGTGCCAGCAGCCCACCGAGACAGGGAACCTCCTACGAGCAGTACTTC
TRBV9	.	TRBJ1-3	.	CASSVGPGTIYF	TGTGCCAGCAGCGTAGGGCCCGGCACCATATATTTT
TRBV6-1	.	TRBJ1-1	.	CASSDNPGAEAFF	TGTGCCAGCAGTGACAACCCCGGGGCTGAAGCTTTCTTT
TRBV30	.	TRBJ1-2	.	CAWSAAGTVSYGYTF	TGTGCCTGGAGTGCAGCCGGGACGGTGTCATATGGCTACACCTTC
TRBV4-1	.	TRBJ1-1	.	CASSQAGLPGAEAFF	TGCGCCAGCAGCCAAGCGGGACTCCCGGGAGCTGAAGCTTTCTTT
TRBV7-9	.	TRBJ2-7	.	CASSRPPGGGALGEQYF	TGTGCCAGCAGCCGCCCCCCTGGTGGCGGGGCCTTGGGCGAGCAGTACTTC
TRBV7-2	.	TRBJ2-7	.	CASSLVWTDEQYF	TGTGCCAGCAGCTTAGTGTGGACGGACGAGCAGTACTTC
TRBV4-1	.	TRBJ1-1	few	CASSQEPVRLGAFF	TGCGCCAGCAGCCAAGAACCCGTTAGGCTAGGAGCTTTCTTT
TRBV2	TRBD1	TRBJ1-1	once	CASSEDTGVVTEAFF	TGTGCCAGCAGTGAAGATACAGGGGTAGTCACTGAAGCTTTCTTT
TRBV6-4	.	TRBJ1-6	.	CASPREGPPNSPLHF	TGTGCCAGCCCCAGAGAGGGGCCCCCCAATTCACCCCTCCACTTT
TRBV5-1	.	TRBJ2-3	.	CASSLAQEADTQYF	TGCGCCAGCAGCTTGGCTCAGGAAGCAGATACGCAGTATTTT
TRBV15	TRBD2	TRBJ2-3	once	CATYGGASDTQYF	TGTGCCACCTACGGGGGGGCCTCAGATACGCAGTATTTT
TRBV11-2	.	TRBJ2-7	.	CASSPGDLKYF	TGTGCCAGCAGCCCTGGAGACCTAAAGTACTTC